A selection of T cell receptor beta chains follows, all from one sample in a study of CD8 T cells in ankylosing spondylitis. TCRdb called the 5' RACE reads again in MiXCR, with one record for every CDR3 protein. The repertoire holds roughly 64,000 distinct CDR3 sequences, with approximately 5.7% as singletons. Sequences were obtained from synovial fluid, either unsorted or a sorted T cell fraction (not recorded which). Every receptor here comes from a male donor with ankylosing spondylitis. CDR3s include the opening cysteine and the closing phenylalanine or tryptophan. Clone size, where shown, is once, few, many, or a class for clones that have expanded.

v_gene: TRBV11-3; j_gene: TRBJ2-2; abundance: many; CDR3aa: CASSLNTGELFF
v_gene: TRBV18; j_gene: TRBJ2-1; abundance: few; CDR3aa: CASSKLQGSSYNEQFF
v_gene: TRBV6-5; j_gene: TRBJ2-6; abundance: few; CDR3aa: CASSYPDSSGANVLTF
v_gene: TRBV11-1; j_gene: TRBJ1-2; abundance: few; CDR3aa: CASSSLFGQYTF
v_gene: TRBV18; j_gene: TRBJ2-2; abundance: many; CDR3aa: CASSPPVSTGELFF
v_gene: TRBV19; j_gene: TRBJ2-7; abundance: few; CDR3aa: CASSIGAGEDEQYF
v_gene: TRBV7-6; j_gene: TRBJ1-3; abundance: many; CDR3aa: CASSLRQGSGNTIYF
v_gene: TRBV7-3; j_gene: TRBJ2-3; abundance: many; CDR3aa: CASSVTGDDPQYF
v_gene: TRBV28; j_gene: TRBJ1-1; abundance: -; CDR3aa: CASSLNREIFDTEAFF
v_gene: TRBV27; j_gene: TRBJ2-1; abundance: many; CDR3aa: CASSLSRTSGIEQFF
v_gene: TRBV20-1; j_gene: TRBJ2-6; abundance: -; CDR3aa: CSASHTGSSGANVLTF
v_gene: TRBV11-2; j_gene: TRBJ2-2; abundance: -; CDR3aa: CASSLTQGAIGELFF
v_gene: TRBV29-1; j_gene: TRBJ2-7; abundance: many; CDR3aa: CSVQNTASYEQYF
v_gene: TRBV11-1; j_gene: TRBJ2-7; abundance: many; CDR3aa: CASSRWALAGINEQYF
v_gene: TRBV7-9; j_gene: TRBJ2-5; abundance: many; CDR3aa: CASSFGTGGETQYF
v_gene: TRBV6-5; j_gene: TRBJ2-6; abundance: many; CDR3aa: CASSYSFQFSGANVLTF
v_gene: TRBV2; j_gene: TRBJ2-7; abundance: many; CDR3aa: CASSGPGYEQYF
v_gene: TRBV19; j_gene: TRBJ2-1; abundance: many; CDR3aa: CASSTRTWHEQFF
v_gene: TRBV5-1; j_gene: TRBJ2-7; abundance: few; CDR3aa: CASSLEQGDSVHEQYF
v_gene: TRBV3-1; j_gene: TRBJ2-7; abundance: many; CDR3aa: CASSQVPSYEQYF
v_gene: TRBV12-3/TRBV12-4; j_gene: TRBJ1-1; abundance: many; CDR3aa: CASSFGQSTEAFF
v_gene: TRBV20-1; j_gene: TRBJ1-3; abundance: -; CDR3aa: CSVSRVGENTIYF
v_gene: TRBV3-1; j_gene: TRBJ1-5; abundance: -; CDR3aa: CASSQDREQPQHF
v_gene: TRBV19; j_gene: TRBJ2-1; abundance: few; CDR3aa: CASSTFGASVLDEQFF
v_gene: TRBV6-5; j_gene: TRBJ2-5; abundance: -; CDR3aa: CATRRAGTQYF
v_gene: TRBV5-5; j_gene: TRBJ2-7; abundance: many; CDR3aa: CASSITTSGRAYEQYF
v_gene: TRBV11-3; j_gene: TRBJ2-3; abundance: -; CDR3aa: CASSLMGLEADTQYF
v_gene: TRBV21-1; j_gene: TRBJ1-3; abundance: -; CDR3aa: CASTVGPHLEGNTIYF